The rows below give T cell receptor beta chains drawn from one sample of a study of T cell changes during pregnancy in multiple sclerosis. Here immunoSEQ multiplex PCR was the method, and the copy in TCRdb shows in-frame clones only, minus some. The sample records tens of thousands of clones, about 90% being singletons. The sample in question was peripheral blood, obtained in the third trimester of pregnancy. The source of these receptors is a female donor in good health, enrolled as a control in a pregnancy study. Each CDR3 is given with its conserved first and last residue. The order of the fields is D gene, clone size, V gene, J gene, CDR3 protein, CDR3 DNA. D genes are given only for firm matches. Rows give clone size only sometimes, using once, few, many, or a class for an expanded clone.

NA	NA	TRBV27	TRBJ1-5	CASSEAGQPQHF	TGTGCCAGCTCAGAGGCGGGGCAGCCCCAGCATTTT
NA	once	TRBV19	TRBJ1-2	CASSPGQSHYGYTF	TGTGCCAGTAGTCCCGGACAGTCCCATTATGGCTACACCTTC
TRBD1	NA	TRBV18	TRBJ2-7	CASSLGQGYEQYF	TGTGCCAGCTCATTGGGACAGGGCTACGAGCAGTACTTC
NA	NA	TRBV6-5	TRBJ1-2	CASSYIRSYGYTF	TGTGCCAGCAGTTACATCAGGTCCTATGGCTACACCTTC
NA	NA	TRBV7-9	TRBJ2-1	CASSPGVRGGSYNEQFF	TGTGCCAGCTCACCTGGGGTACGGGGTGGCTCCTACAATGAGCAGTTCTTC
TRBD1	NA	TRBV19	TRBJ1-6	CASSNRQGVGSPLHF	TGTGCCAGTAGTAACCGACAGGGGGTCGGTTCACCCCTCCACTTT
NA	NA	TRBV4-3	TRBJ1-1	CASSQAVNTEAFF	TGCGCCAGCAGCCAAGCAGTGAACACTGAAGCTTTCTTT
NA	NA	TRBV12-5	TRBJ2-1	CASGLQGSSYNEQFF	TGTGCTAGTGGCTTGCAGGGAAGCTCCTACAATGAGCAGTTCTTC
NA	NA	TRBV18	TRBJ1-1	CASVRQSNTEAFF	TGTGCCAGCGTCAGACAAAGCAACACTGAAGCTTTCTTT
NA	NA	TRBV7-9	TRBJ2-3	CASSLARGTGSTDTQYF	TGTGCCAGCAGCTTAGCCCGGGGCACAGGGAGCACAGATACGCAGTATTTT
NA	NA	TRBV30	TRBJ2-5	CAWTRGLWRETQYF	TGTGCCTGGACCCGGGGTCTCTGGAGAGAGACCCAGTACTTC
TRBD1	NA	TRBV28	TRBJ2-7	CASSGQGYYEQYF	TGTGCCAGCAGTGGACAGGGGTACTACGAGCAGTACTTC
NA	NA	TRBV6-4	TRBJ1-1	CASSDGGRQSREAFF	TGTGCCAGCAGTGACGGTGGCCGACAGTCCAGGGAAGCTTTCTTT
NA	few	TRBV4-1	TRBJ1-4	CASSQGRGGYATNEKLFF	TGCGCCAGCAGCCAAGGCAGGGGCGGGTATGCAACTAATGAAAAACTGTTTTTT
NA	few	TRBV5-1	TRBJ1-6	CASSLEGDRPLHF	TGCGCCAGCAGCTTGGAGGGGGATCGGCCCCTCCACTTT
NA	few	TRBV4-1	TRBJ1-6	CASSPGGSSYNSPLHF	TGCGCCAGCAGCCCCGGAGGGAGCTCCTATAATTCACCCCTCCACTTT
NA	NA	TRBV5-4	TRBJ2-7	CASSLERGSYEQYF	TGTGCCAGCAGCTTGGAAAGGGGTAGTTACGAGCAGTACTTC
TRBD1	NA	TRBV5-1	TRBJ2-7	CASSLGGTGDYEQYF	TGCGCCAGCAGCTTGGGAGGGACAGGGGACTACGAGCAGTACTTC
TRBD1	NA	TRBV2	TRBJ1-1	CAIPTGTTEAFF	TGTGCCATTCCGACAGGGACCACTGAAGCTTTCTTT
NA	NA	TRBV27	TRBJ1-2	CASRKQGNNYGYTF	TGTGCCAGCAGAAAACAGGGAAATAACTATGGCTACACCTTC
TRBD1	NA	TRBV19	TRBJ2-7	CASSRDRGDEQYF	TGTGCCAGTAGTCGGGACAGGGGGGACGAGCAGTACTTC
NA	NA	TRBV6-6	TRBJ2-1	CASSRQYNEQFF	TGTGCCAGCAGCCGACAGTACAATGAGCAGTTCTTC
TRBD1	NA	TRBV4-3	TRBJ2-7	CASSQDGTGFYEQYF	TGCGCCAGCAGCCAAGATGGGACAGGGTTCTACGAGCAGTACTTC
TRBD1	NA	TRBV5-1	TRBJ2-2	CASSRRQGAGELFF	TGCGCCAGCAGCCGTAGACAGGGAGCCGGGGAGCTGTTTTTT
TRBD1	once	TRBV27	TRBJ2-5	CASSLGTWTGGETQYF	TGTGCCAGCAGTTTAGGGACCTGGACAGGGGGGGAGACCCAGTACTTC
TRBD1	NA	TRBV4-1	TRBJ2-2	CASSQDSYGTGRTGELFF	TGCGCCAGCAGCCAAGACAGTTACGGGACAGGGCGTACCGGGGAGCTGTTTTTT
NA	NA	TRBV6-5	TRBJ1-6	CASTSGGSPLHF	TGTGCCAGCACCTCCGGGGGTTCACCCCTCCACTTT
TRBD1	few	TRBV9	TRBJ1-1	CASSGRDRRGVSTEAFF	TGTGCCAGCAGCGGAAGGGACAGGAGGGGAGTGAGCACTGAAGCTTTCTTT
NA	few	TRBV6-4	TRBJ1-2	CASSPGGTYGYTF	TGTGCCAGCAGCCCCGGGGGGACCTATGGCTACACCTTC
NA	once	TRBV5-6	TRBJ1-5	CASSLRGGRNQPQHF	TGTGCCAGCAGCTTAAGGGGCGGCCGCAATCAGCCCCAGCATTTT
TRBD2	NA	TRBV7-2	TRBJ2-5	CASSFTRRLAGGEQETQYF	TGTGCCAGCAGCTTTACTAGACGACTAGCGGGGGGGGAGCAAGAGACCCAGTACTTC
NA	NA	TRBV29-1	TRBJ2-3	CSGRTATDTQYF	TGCAGCGGGCGGACAGCCACAGATACGCAGTATTTT
TRBD1	once	TRBV11-3	TRBJ2-7	CASSLDLDRPRSYEQYF	TGTGCCAGCAGCTTAGATCTGGACAGGCCTAGGTCCTACGAGCAGTACTTC
NA	once	TRBV28	TRBJ1-2	CASSNRVNYGYTF	TGTGCCAGCAGTAACAGGGTTAACTATGGCTACACCTTC
NA	NA	TRBV5-1	TRBJ2-5	CASRIGGLTGETQYF	TGCGCCAGCAGGATTGGAGGCCTCACGGGGGAGACCCAGTACTTC
TRBD1	NA	TRBV7-2	TRBJ2-7	CASSTRQGPYEQYF	TGTGCCAGCAGCACCAGACAGGGACCCTACGAGCAGTACTTC
TRBD1	NA	TRBV15	TRBJ2-1	CATSSTGDNEQFF	TGTGCCACCAGCTCGACAGGGGATAATGAGCAGTTCTTC
TRBD1	NA	TRBV4-3	TRBJ1-2	CASSSGTGRGYTF	TGCGCCAGCAGCTCCGGGACAGGAAGAGGCTACACCTTC
TRBD1	NA	TRBV10-3	TRBJ2-7	CAISSDRGLWEQYF	TGTGCCATCAGTTCGGACAGGGGCCTTTGGGAGCAGTACTTC
TRBD2	NA	TRBV29-1	TRBJ2-3	CSATGTSGTDTQYF	TGCAGCGCCACCGGGACTAGCGGCACAGATACGCAGTATTTT
NA	NA	TRBV27	TRBJ1-5	CASSQGTSNQPQHF	TGTGCCAGCAGTCAAGGGACAAGCAATCAGCCCCAGCATTTT
NA	NA	TRBV13	TRBJ1-1	CASRLGGNTEAFF	TGTGCCAGCAGGTTGGGGGGGAACACTGAAGCTTTCTTT
TRBD1	NA	TRBV30	TRBJ2-7	CAWSQFRQGAFYEQYF	TGTGCCTGGAGTCAATTTAGGCAGGGGGCCTTCTACGAGCAGTACTTC
NA	NA	TRBV7-2	TRBJ1-2	CASSLGQNYGYTF	TGTGCCAGCAGCTTAGGGCAGAACTATGGCTACACCTTC
NA	NA	TRBV7-2	TRBJ1-6	CASRTTRDSPLHF	TGTGCCAGCAGGACGACGAGGGATTCACCCCTCCACTTT
TRBD1	NA	TRBV19	TRBJ2-2	CASTRQGAFTGELFF	TGTGCCAGTACCAGACAGGGGGCGTTCACCGGGGAGCTGTTTTTT
NA	NA	TRBV5-1	TRBJ1-1	CASSLYGGATEAFF	TGCGCCAGCAGCTTGTATGGAGGGGCTACTGAAGCTTTCTTT
NA	once	TRBV7-9	TRBJ1-3	CASSFRGRGSGNTIYF	TGTGCCAGCAGCTTTAGAGGCAGGGGCTCTGGAAACACCATATATTTT
TRBD1	once	TRBV5-6	TRBJ2-7	CASTRPGTVYEQYF	TGTGCCAGCACTCGACCCGGGACAGTTTACGAGCAGTACTTC
TRBD1	NA	TRBV27	TRBJ2-7	CASSFWGTGRAYEQYF	TGTGCCAGCAGTTTCTGGGGGACAGGGCGCGCCTACGAGCAGTACTTC
TRBD2	NA	TRBV7-2	TRBJ2-3	CASSPGGGTDTQYF	TGTGCCAGCAGCCCGGGGGGGGGCACAGATACGCAGTATTTT
TRBD1	once	TRBV4-3	TRBJ2-2	CASSQGQGAGELFF	TGCGCCAGCAGCCAGGGACAGGGGGCCGGGGAGCTGTTTTTT
NA	NA	TRBV9	TRBJ2-3	CASSGGVGGTDTQYF	TGTGCCAGCAGCGGCGGGGTAGGGGGCACAGATACGCAGTATTTT